This note documents a single T cell receptor (beta chain) sequence. Its specificity is not known. The data stem from a study of T cell responses to AZD1222 COVID-19 vaccine. The overall study: Second-dose schedules of about 4 or about 12 weeks were combined. The study's findings and limits: Reportedly, nearly half the spike-specific TCRs target unmutated variant regions.

V was shortened by 6 bases and J by 0 bases, with 6 bases between the two germline ends. The CDR3 runs 13 residues. Germline CDR1 and CDR2: MNHEY and SVGAGI. Generated by immunoSEQ multiplex PCR, the TCRdb table keeps only in-frame clones and is missing some. The sample lists more than 100,000 clones, 85% to 90% occurring once. This receptor was identified in an adult in good health. Specimen: peripheral blood, collected on day 0 of AZD1222 vaccination. The chain recombines TRBV6-5 with TRBJ1-5; D uncertain. The CDR3 DNA reads as TGTGCCAGCAGGCCATCTAGCAATCAGCCCCAGCATTTT. The encoded protein is CASRPSSNQPQHF.